One sample yielded the 20 T cell receptor beta chains listed below, sequenced in a study of Ad26.COV2.S vaccination and SARS-CoV-2 variants. Treatment: approximately 18 received Ad26.COV2.S at low or high dose, single or two shots; several received placebo; per-sample allocation not given. Collection of the samples took place on day 63 after the first injection of vaccine or placebo. TCRdb's copy holds only in-frame clones and misses some; the assay was immunoSEQ multiplex PCR. This table has around 400,000 clones, 75% to 90% appearing once. Source: peripheral blood, taken in a trial of Ad26.COV2.S vaccine versus placebo. These receptor sequences come from a person aged 18-65 years who received the Ad26.COV2.S COVID-19 vaccine or a placebo.

The genes are TRBV28 and TRBJ1-1; possibly TRBD1 for D (5 bases). This CDR3 has 15 residues. CDR1 is MDHEN, CDR2 SYDVKM, per germline. The V end lost 8 bases, the J end lost 5 bases, and 21 bases lay between the germline ends. The CDR3 reads CASGTSGGSLTEAFF. CDR3 bases: TGTGCCAGCGGAACTTCTGGGGGTAGCCTAACTGAAGCTTTCTTT.

This chain links TRBV27 with TRBJ1-2; D not resolved. CDR1 and CDR2 from the germline V gene are MNHEY and SMNVEV (reference sequence). The CDR3 runs to 15 residues. Trimming shortened V by 3 bases and J by 8 bases, and 19 bases separated the two germline ends. The CDR3 protein is CASSFDPYGLGGYTF. As DNA, the CDR3 is TGTGCCAGCAGTTTCGACCCATACGGGCTAGGGGGCTACACCTTC.

This chain uses TRBV28 with TRBJ2-2; 12 bases fit TRBD2. V lost 5 bases, J lost 7 bases, and 2 bases stayed unmatched. Germline V gene sequence: CDR1 MDHEN, CDR2 SYDVKM. The CDR3 loop spans 14 amino acids. CDR3 protein: CASSPSGRDGELFF. CDR3 bases: TGTGCCAGCAGTCCTAGCGGGAGGGACGGGGAGCTGTTTTTT. Full variable domain (remainder filled in from reference TRBV28 and TRBJ2-2): DVKVTQSSRYLVKRTGEKVFLECVQDMDHENMFWYRQDPGLGLRLIYFSYDVKMKEKGDIPEGYSVSREKKERFSLILESASTNQTSMYLCASSPSGRDGELFFGEGSRLTVL.

The V call is TRBV5-5, the J call TRBJ1-3; D not resolved. CDR1 is SGHKS and CDR2 is YYEKEE in the germline V gene (reference sequence). The ends were cut back, 0 bases at V and 4 bases at J, with 11 bases in the middle. The length of the CDR3 is 15 residues. The CDR3 loop is CASSLDPADGNTIYF. The DNA for the CDR3 is TGTGCCAGCAGCTTGGATCCAGCCGACGGAAACACCATATATTTT. Full variable domain (outside the CDR3, taken from reference TRBV5-5 and TRBJ1-3): DAGVTQSPTHLIKTRGQQVTLRCSPISGHKSVSWYQQVLGQGPQFIFQYYEKEERGRGNFPDRFSARQFPNYSSELNVNALLLGDSALYLCASSLDPADGNTIYFGEGSWLTVV.

CDR3 amino acids: CAITTIPGLAGDRSTDTQYF. The CDR3, as DNA: TGTGCCATCACTACAATACCGGGACTAGCGGGAGACCGAAGCACAGATACGCAGTATTTT. This chain joins TRBV10-3 and TRBJ2-3; 14 bases are shared with TRBD2. CDR1 ENHRY and CDR2 SYGVKD come from the germline V gene. This CDR3 is built from 20 residues. J was trimmed by 0 bases and V by 7 bases; bases with no gene match: 15.

This clone was picked up one time. This rearrangement joins TRBV6-5 to TRBJ1-1; D is undetermined. The V end was cut by 2 bases, the J end by 1 base, with 5 bases between. In germline, CDR1 is MNHEY, CDR2 SVGAGI. The CDR3 has 13 amino acids. This CDR3 is CASSYNWNTEAFF. As DNA, the CDR3 is TGTGCCAGCAGTTACAATTGGAACACTGAAGCTTTCTTT.

As regards this clone: Other DNA sequences in this specimen translate into the identical CDR3. This sequence joins TRBV5-1 and TRBJ2-7, with D perhaps TRBD2 (5 bases). Per the germline V gene, CDR1 is SGHRS and CDR2 is YFSETQ. Trimming took 1 base from V and 1 from J, leaving 9 bases between them. This CDR3 region has 14 residues. CDR3 nucleotide sequence: TGCGCCAGCAGCTTGAGGACTGGATCCTACGAGCAGTACTTC. Its protein is CASSLRTGSYEQYF.

The chain joins TRBV18 to TRBJ1-2, with a weak D call TRBD1 (6 bases). CDR3 length: 18 amino acids. CDR1 and CDR2 (germline): KGHSH, LQKENI. V gave up 2 bases and J gave up 3 bases, with 22 bases separating them. The CDR3 here is CASSPLSGSGGLDYGYTF. The CDR3 nucleotides are TGTGCCAGCTCACCATTGAGTGGCAGCGGGGGGCTCGACTATGGCTACACCTTC.

The rearrangement links TRBV10-3 to TRBJ2-7; no definite D call. The CDR3 extends over 13 amino acids. V was shortened by 10 bases and J by 3 bases, with 16 bases between the two germline ends. Germline CDR1 is ENHRY and CDR2 is SYGVKD. The CDR3 sequence: CATLGGGVYEQYF. In nucleotides, the CDR3 is TGTGCCACCCTCGGTGGTGGGGTCTACGAGCAGTACTTC.

This chain uses TRBV4-1 with TRBJ2-3, with a tentative D call TRBD2 (5 bases). The CDR3 has 13 residues. The ends were cut back, 0 bases at V and 8 bases at J, with 9 bases in the middle. The germline V gene has CDR1 MGHRA and CDR2 YSYEKL. The CDR3 protein is CASSQDRAGTQYF. The CDR3 bases are TGCGCCAGCAGCCAAGATCGGGCGGGTACGCAGTATTTT.

V usage is TRBV19 and J usage is TRBJ2-2; 10 bases are shared with TRBD1. The CDR3 extends over 19 amino acids. Germline CDR1 LNHDA, CDR2 SQIVND (reference sequence). V shed 3 bases, J shed 4 bases, and the junction held 14 bases outside the gene matches. The CDR3 DNA follows: TGTGCCAGTAGTATTAGGACAGGGGGTGTTAAAGACACCACCGGGGAGCTGTTTTTT. Its protein product is CASSIRTGGVKDTTGELFF.

This CDR3 is CASNGPGGNEQFF. CDR3 in DNA: TGTGCCAGCAACGGCCCGGGCGGCAATGAGCAGTTCTTC. The chain recombines TRBV6-5 with TRBJ2-1; D not certain. Germline values: CDR1 MNHEY, CDR2 SVGAGI. Trimming cost V 7 bases and J 6 bases, with 13 bases left between them. The CDR3 sequence is 13 residues long.

This clone was seen many times. Other DNA sequences in this sample translate to the same CDR3. V gene TRBV6-1 combines with J gene TRBJ2-1, with 12 bases that match TRBD2. The CDR3 totals 15 residues. V trimming: 2 bases; J trimming: 4 bases; junction bases outside the gene matches: 0. Looked up from germline, CDR1 is MNHNS and CDR2 is SASEGT. The CDR3 region is CASSELAGGYNEQFF. The CDR3 DNA sequence: TGTGCCAGCAGTGAACTAGCGGGAGGGTACAATGAGCAGTTCTTC.

The chain carries TRBV6-2 or TRBV6-3 and TRBJ2-1, with D tentatively TRBD1 (5 bases). This CDR3 has 15 amino acids. V was trimmed by 2 bases and J by 4 bases, leaving 12 bases between them. Germline V gene data show CDR1 as MNHEY and CDR2 as SVGEGT. The DNA for the CDR3 is TGTGCCAGCAGTTACGGGGCAGGTCGGTACAATGAGCAGTTCTTC. It encodes CASSYGAGRYNEQFF.

V and J are TRBV6-4 and TRBJ2-3; possible D gene TRBD2, 6 bases. This CDR3 region has 14 residues. Germline V gene data show CDR1 as MRHNA and CDR2 as SNTAGT. Trimming pared 5 bases from V and 4 bases from J, leaving 13 bases between. In nucleotides, the CDR3 is TGTGCCAGCAGTAAGGGACTGCCCGCAGATACGCAGTATTTT. Its protein product is CASSKGLPADTQYF.

V gene TRBV2 combines with J gene TRBJ1-5; D gene uncertain. The length of the CDR3 is 14 residues. Trimming took 3 bases from V and 3 from J, leaving 9 bases between them. The V gene's germline CDR1 is SNHLY and CDR2 FYNNEI. CDR3 coding DNA: TGTGCCAGCAGTGATGGGCGGGACAATCAGCCCCAGCATTTT. This sequence encodes CASSDGRDNQPQHF.

The V call is TRBV18, the J call TRBJ1-5; D may be TRBD1 (5 bases). The germline gives CDR1 KGHSH, CDR2 LQKENI. The germline V and J ends were trimmed by 6 bases and 3 bases, with 15 bases remaining between them. This CDR3 is built from 15 residues. The CDR3 DNA is TGTGCCAGCTCCCGGGACGGCCGCTACAATCAGCCCCAGCATTTT. This translates into CASSRDGRYNQPQHF.

Remarks on this clone: With a much larger clone just one base away, this may be a read error. This same CDR3 is encoded by further DNA sequences in the sample. The chain uses TRBV9 and TRBJ2-1; 8 bases agree with TRBD2. CDR1 is SGDLS, CDR2 YYNGEE, per germline. Trimming at V came to 3 bases and at J to 0 bases, leaving 2 bases not matched to a gene. The CDR3 loop spans 15 amino acids. This CDR3 is CASSASGSSYNEQFF. The CDR3 bases are TGTGCCAGCAGCGCCAGCGGGAGCTCCTACAATGAGCAGTTCTTC.

This rearrangement joins TRBV3-1 (or the pseudogene TRBV3-2) to TRBJ2-7, with 11 bases fitting TRBD2. This CDR3 is 17 amino acids long. Germline CDR1 is LGHDT and CDR2 is YNNKEL (reference sequence). J gave up 6 bases and V 1 base, and 11 bases lay outside the gene matches. The CDR3 loop is CASSQVRGSGRAGEQYF. The CDR3 nucleotides are TGTGCCAGCAGCCAAGTTAGGGGTAGCGGGAGGGCCGGCGAGCAGTACTTC.

The chain links TRBV24-1 to TRBJ2-4; no clear D gene. Germline-derived CDR1 and CDR2 are KGHDR and SFDVKD. Trimming removed 4 bases from V and 8 bases from J, with 14 bases in between. The CDR3 covers 14 residues. This chain's CDR3 is CATSDRSRRDIQYF. The CDR3 DNA reads TGTGCCACCAGTGACCGAAGCAGAAGGGACATTCAGTACTTC.